This TCR beta chain was documented in a study of blood T cell repertoires in COVID-19. Germline V gene sequence: CDR1 KGHSH, CDR2 LQKENI. The length of the CDR3 is 13 residues. The V and J ends lost 8 bases and 4 bases respectively, with 11 bases between them. In this sample, this clone turned up once. Profiling relied on immunoSEQ multiplex PCR, and the TCRdb table lists in-frame clones only, not all of them. The sample lists approximately 60,000 clones, under 80% occurring once. The sample comprised peripheral blood. The rearrangement links TRBV18 to TRBJ1-4; TRBD1 is a possible D gene (5 bases). The sequence derives from a man in his 60s with acute or convalescent COVID-19. The CDR3 DNA sequence: TGTGCCAGCCAGACAGTTTTTAATGAAAAACTGTTTTTT. The encoded protein is CASQTVFNEKLFF.